This T cell receptor beta chain was identified in a study of early T cells in non-severe SARS-CoV-2 infection. About the research overall: Sequencing was performed on bulk RNA from unsorted whole blood, leaving chains unpaired. Findings and caveats of the study: VDJdb-based annotation leaned toward anti-spike CD8 responses and missed private and CD4 specificities.

V lost 6 bases, J lost 9 bases, and 15 bases lay in between. This CDR3 is built from 13 residues. Looked up from germline, CDR1 is MNHEY and CDR2 is SMNVEV (reference sequence). Researchers attached unique molecular identifiers to individual cDNA molecules. A single record per CDR3 protein comes from TCRdb applying MiXCR to the 5' RACE reads. The sample shows around 35,000 distinct CDR3 sequences, roughly 6.2% of them seen only once. In this sample, this clonotype turned up many times. What it binds is not known. The chain has TRBV27 and TRBJ2-1, with D perhaps matching TRBD2 (6 bases). The specimen was whole blood. The TCR sequence derives from an adult who was a healthcare worker with PCR-confirmed SARS-CoV-2 infection or an uninfected control (not recorded which). DNA of the CDR3: TGTGCCAGCAGCCAGAATGGGGGGACTGAGCAGTTCTTC. This gives the protein CASSQNGGTEQFF.